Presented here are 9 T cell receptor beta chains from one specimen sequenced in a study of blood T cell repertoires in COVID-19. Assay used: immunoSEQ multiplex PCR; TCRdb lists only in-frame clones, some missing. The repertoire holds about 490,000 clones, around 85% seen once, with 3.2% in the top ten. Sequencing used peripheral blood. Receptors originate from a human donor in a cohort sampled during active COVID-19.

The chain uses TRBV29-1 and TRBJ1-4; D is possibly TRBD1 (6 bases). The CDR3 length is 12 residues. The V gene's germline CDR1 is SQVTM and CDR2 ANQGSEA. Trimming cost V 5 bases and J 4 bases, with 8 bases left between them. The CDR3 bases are TGCAGCGTTATGGACAGTAATGAAAAACTGTTTTTT. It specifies CSVMDSNEKLFF.

The CDR3: CASSARSGNKYF. CDR3 nucleotide sequence: TGTGCCAGCAGCGCCCGGAGCGGGAACAAGTACTTC. The chain uses TRBV3-1 (or the pseudogene TRBV3-2) and TRBJ2-7; 7 bases align to TRBD2. V lost 5 bases and J lost 11; bases outside the gene matches: 9. From germline, CDR1 is LGHDT and CDR2 YNNKEL (reference sequence). This CDR3 comprises 12 residues.

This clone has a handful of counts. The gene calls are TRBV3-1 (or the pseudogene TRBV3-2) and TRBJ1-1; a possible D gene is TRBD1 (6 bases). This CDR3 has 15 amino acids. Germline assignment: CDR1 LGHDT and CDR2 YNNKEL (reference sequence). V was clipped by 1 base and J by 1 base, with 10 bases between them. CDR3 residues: CASSQVGRGNTEAFF. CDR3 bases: TGTGCCAGCAGCCAAGTTGGCAGGGGGAACACTGAAGCTTTCTTT.

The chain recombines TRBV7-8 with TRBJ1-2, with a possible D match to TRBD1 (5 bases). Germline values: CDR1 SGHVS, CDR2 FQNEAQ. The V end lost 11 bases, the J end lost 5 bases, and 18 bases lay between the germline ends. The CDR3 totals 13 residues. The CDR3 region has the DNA TGTGCCGTCGACGGCAGGGTAGTTTATGGCTACACCTTC. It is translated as CAVDGRVVYGYTF. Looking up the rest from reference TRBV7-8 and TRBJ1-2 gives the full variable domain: GAGVSQSPRYKVAKRGQDVALRCDPISGHVSLFWYQQALGQGPEFLTYFQNEAQLDKSGLPSDRFFAERPEGSVSTLKIQRTQQEDSAVYLCAVDGRVVYGYTFGSGTRLTVV.

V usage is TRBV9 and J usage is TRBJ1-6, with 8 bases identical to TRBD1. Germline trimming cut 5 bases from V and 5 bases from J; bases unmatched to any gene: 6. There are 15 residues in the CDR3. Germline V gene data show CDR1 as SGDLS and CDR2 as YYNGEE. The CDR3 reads CASRPDRGNNSPLHF. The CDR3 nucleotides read TGTGCCAGCAGACCCGACAGGGGAAATAATTCACCCCTCCACTTT.

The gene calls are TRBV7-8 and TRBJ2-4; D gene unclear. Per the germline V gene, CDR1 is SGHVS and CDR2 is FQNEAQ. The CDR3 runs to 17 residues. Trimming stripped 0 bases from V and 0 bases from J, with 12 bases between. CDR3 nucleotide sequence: TGTGCCAGCAGCTTAGCACCGACGACAAGAGCCAAAAACATTCAGTACTTC. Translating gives CASSLAPTTRAKNIQYF. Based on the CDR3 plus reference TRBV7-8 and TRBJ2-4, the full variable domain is GAGVSQSPRYKVAKRGQDVALRCDPISGHVSLFWYQQALGQGPEFLTYFQNEAQLDKSGLPSDRFFAERPEGSVSTLKIQRTQQEDSAVYLCASSLAPTTRAKNIQYFGAGTRLSVL.

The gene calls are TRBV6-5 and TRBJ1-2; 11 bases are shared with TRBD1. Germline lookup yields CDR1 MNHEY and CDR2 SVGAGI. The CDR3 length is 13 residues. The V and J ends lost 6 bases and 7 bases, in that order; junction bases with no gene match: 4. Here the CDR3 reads CASSQDRGLGYTF. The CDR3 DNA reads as TGTGCCAGCAGCCAGGACAGGGGGCTTGGCTACACCTTC.

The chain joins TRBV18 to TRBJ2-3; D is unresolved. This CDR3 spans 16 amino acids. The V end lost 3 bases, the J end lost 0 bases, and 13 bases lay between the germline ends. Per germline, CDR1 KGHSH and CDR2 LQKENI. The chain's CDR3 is CASSPPPAASTDTQYF. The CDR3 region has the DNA TGTGCCAGCTCACCCCCGCCCGCGGCTAGCACAGATACGCAGTATTTT.

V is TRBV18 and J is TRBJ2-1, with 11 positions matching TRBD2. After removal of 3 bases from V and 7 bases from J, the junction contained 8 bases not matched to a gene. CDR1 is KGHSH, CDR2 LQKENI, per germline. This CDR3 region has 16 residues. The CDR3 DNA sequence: TGTGCCAGCTCACCCGAACTAGCGGGAGTTATTAATGAGCAGTTCTTC. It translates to CASSPELAGVINEQFF.